Below, 27 T cell receptor beta chains from the same sample are listed, as sequenced in a study of T-cell reconstitution after alpha-beta-depleted transplantation in children. Unique molecular identifiers were incorporated into the prepared TCRbeta library. Each CDR3 protein is one row after TCRdb ran MiXCR on the PCR reads. This sample yields roughly 350,000 distinct CDR3 sequences, of which 15% to 20% are seen a single time; around 43% belongs to the top ten. The sample consisted of PBMCs, mostly from graft donor cells, taken 360 days after TCRalphabeta/CD19-depleted stem cell transplant. The receptors were gathered from a male patient aged 2-15 years who had a stem cell transplant for acute lymphoblastic leukemia, so the T cells may come from the graft donor.

The chain couples TRBV5-1 to TRBJ1-1; D is possibly TRBD1 (6 bases). The CDR3 loop spans 14 amino acids. Germline V gene lookup returns CDR1 SGHRS and CDR2 YFSETQ. The V gene lost 4 bases and the J gene lost 3 bases, with 13 bases spanning the gap. The CDR3 sequence is CASSLRGEDTEAFF. The CDR3 DNA sequence: TGCGCCAGCAGCCTTAGGGGGGAGGACACTGAAGCTTTCTTT.

The table lists this clonotype with a few counts. The CDR3 loop is CASSQDDVGPSTNEKLFF. DNA for the CDR3: TGCGCCAGCAGCCAAGATGATGTAGGACCGTCAACTAATGAAAAACTGTTTTTT. The chain uses TRBV4-3 and TRBJ1-4; D gene unclear. Trimming took off 0 bases at V and 0 bases at J, with 14 bases between the two ends. Germline V gives CDR1 LGHNA, CDR2 YSLEER. This CDR3 contains 18 residues.

This clonotype has more than one count but fewer than ten. The gene calls are TRBV20-1 and TRBJ2-3; 8 nucleotides align to TRBD1. Germline V gene lookup returns CDR1 DFQATT and CDR2 SNEGSKA (reference sequence). The CDR3 is made up of 13 amino acids. Trimming removed 6 bases from V and 8 bases from J; junction bases left unmatched: 10. CDR3 in DNA: TGCAGTGCCCCCGGGGGACAGGCCATTACGCAGTATTTT. Protein: CSAPGGQAITQYF.

The V call is TRBV11-2, the J call TRBJ2-5; D may be TRBD1 (5 bases). In germline, CDR1 is SGHAT, CDR2 FQNNGV. Trimming shortened V by 1 base and J by 6 bases, and 12 bases separated the two germline ends. This CDR3 spans 14 amino acids. The DNA of the CDR3 is TGTGCCAGCAGCTTAGTAGCAGGGATACAGACCCAGTACTTC. Its translation is CASSLVAGIQTQYF.

This clonotype was counted only a few times. The V and J genes are TRBV15 and TRBJ2-7, with D uncertain. The CDR3 has 13 residues. The germline V gene has CDR1 LNHNV and CDR2 YYDKDF (reference sequence). V was trimmed by 1 base and J by 5 bases, leaving 9 bases between them. Here the CDR3 DNA reads TGTGCCACCAGCAGAGTGAACAGAAACGAGCAGTACTTC. This translates into CATSRVNRNEQYF.

This clonotype has only a few counts. The chain links TRBV12-3 or TRBV12-4 to TRBJ1-2; 7 nucleotides agree with TRBD1. Trimming cost V 4 bases and J 8 bases; bases outside gene matches: 7. This CDR3 is 13 amino acids long. The CDR3 DNA reads TGTGCCAGCAGTTCCCCGACAGGGAACGGCTACACCTTC. Its protein product is CASSSPTGNGYTF.

The chain couples TRBV12-3 or TRBV12-4 to TRBJ2-5, with 9 bases lining up with TRBD2. There are 16 residues in the CDR3. V shed 7 bases, J shed 0 bases, and the junction held 9 bases outside the gene matches. This chain's CDR3 is CASTLAGGLYQETQYF. The CDR3 region has the DNA TGTGCCAGCACCCTCGCGGGGGGGTTGTACCAAGAGACCCAGTACTTC.

The rearrangement uses TRBV10-3 and TRBJ2-5; weak D call: TRBD2 (6 bases). Trimming stripped 11 bases from V and 7 bases from J, with 20 bases between. The CDR3 has 13 residues. The germline gives CDR1 ENHRY, CDR2 SYGVKD. The CDR3 sequence is CASHPTSMGTQYF. Written as DNA, the CDR3 is TGTGCCTCCCACCCCACTAGCATGGGGACCCAGTACTTC.

The chain recombines TRBV14 with TRBJ2-7; weak D call: TRBD1 (5 bases). Per the germline V gene, CDR1 is SGHDN and CDR2 is FVKESK. The CDR3 consists of 15 residues. V dropped 4 bases and J dropped 0 bases, with 13 bases sitting between them. The CDR3 sequence: CASSRSKGYSYEQYF. The CDR3 DNA sequence: TGTGCCAGCAGCCGAAGTAAGGGGTACTCCTACGAGCAGTACTTC.

This chain links TRBV5-6 with TRBJ2-6; D gene unclear. Germline V lookup: CDR1 SGHDT, CDR2 YYEEEE. V was pared by 2 bases and J by 3 bases, with 3 bases between. The CDR3 is 13 amino acids. This CDR3 reads CASSFIGANVLTF. In DNA form, the CDR3 reads TGTGCCAGCAGCTTTATTGGGGCCAACGTCCTGACTTTC. Based on the CDR3 plus reference TRBV5-6 and TRBJ2-6, the full variable domain is DAGVTQSPTHLIKTRGQQVTLRCSPKSGHDTVSWYQQALGQGPQFIFQYYEEEERQRGNFPDRFSGHQFPNYSSELNVNALLLGDSALYLCASSFIGANVLTFGAGSRLTVL.

V and J are TRBV20-1 and TRBJ2-7; 8 nucleotides agree with TRBD1. Germline V gene data show CDR1 as DFQATT and CDR2 as SNEGSKA (reference sequence). V trimming: 3 bases; J trimming: 0 bases; junction bases outside the gene matches: 4. This CDR3 has 14 residues. The CDR3 reads CSASRTGISYEQYF. As DNA, the CDR3 is TGCAGTGCTAGCAGGACAGGGATCTCCTACGAGCAGTACTTC.

This clonotype was counted between two and nine times. This chain links TRBV28 with TRBJ2-5; D not resolved. Trimming removed 2 bases at V and 0 bases at J, with 7 bases between. The length of the CDR3 is 14 residues. The germline gives CDR1 MDHEN, CDR2 SYDVKM. This chain's CDR3 is CASSLGAYQETQYF. CDR3 nucleotide sequence: TGTGCCAGCAGTTTAGGAGCGTACCAAGAGACCCAGTACTTC.

The J gene is TRBJ2-1, the V gene TRBV20-1; 8 bases are shared with TRBD2. This CDR3 has 16 amino acids. Per the germline V gene, CDR1 is DFQATT and CDR2 is SNEGSKA (reference sequence). V was clipped by 0 bases and J by 8 bases; unmatched bases: 12. Here the CDR3 reads CSARDLAASGPDEQFF. The CDR3 DNA follows: TGCAGTGCTAGAGATTTGGCGGCTAGCGGGCCCGATGAGCAGTTCTTC.

The chain couples TRBV29-1 to TRBJ1-1; D gene uncertain. Deletions cut 4 bases from V and 4 bases from J, with 10 bases between. The CDR3 sequence is 12 residues long. Germline V gene sequence: CDR1 SQVTM, CDR2 ANQGSEA. The CDR3 region has the DNA TGCAGCGTTGGTAGTGGGGTCACTGAAGCTTTCTTT. Translation: CSVGSGVTEAFF.

This clonotype was seen ten or more times. This rearrangement joins TRBV9 to TRBJ2-1; 7 bases line up with TRBD2. The ends lost 2 bases at V and 6 bases at J; junction bases unmatched: 8. Germline V gene data show CDR1 as SGDLS and CDR2 as YYNGEE. The CDR3 extends over 15 amino acids. In nucleotides, the CDR3 is TGTGCCAGCAGCGTCTCGCCGGGACTACTCAATGAGCAGTTCTTC. Its translation: CASSVSPGLLNEQFF.

This clonotype came up a few times. The chain recombines TRBV5-1 with TRBJ2-5; no firm D call. CDR1 is SGHRS, CDR2 YFSETQ, per germline. This CDR3 is 12 amino acids long. V was clipped by 0 bases and J by 4 bases, with 4 bases between them. CDR3 sequence: CASSLEPETQYF. The CDR3 DNA sequence: TGCGCCAGCAGCTTGGAGCCAGAGACCCAGTACTTC.

The table lists this clonotype with a few counts. The rearrangement links TRBV29-1 to TRBJ1-2, with a weak D call TRBD1 (5 bases). Germline CDR1 SQVTM, CDR2 ANQGSEA. V dropped 4 bases and J dropped 2 bases, with 8 bases sitting between them. The CDR3 extends over 12 amino acids. The CDR3 coding sequence is TGCAGCGTTGTATGGGGGAACTATGGCTACACCTTC. It yields the protein CSVVWGNYGYTF. Supplemented by reference TRBV29-1 and TRBJ1-2, the full variable domain reads SAVISQKPSRDICQRGTSLTIQCQVDSQVTMMFWYRQQPGQSLTLIATANQGSEATYESGFVIDKFPISRPNLTFSTLTVSNMSPEDSSIYLCSVVWGNYGYTFGSGTRLTVV.

The rearrangement joins TRBV27 to TRBJ2-7; 7 bases match TRBD1. Unmatched junction bases numbered 7, after V lost 2 bases and J lost 3 bases. There are 15 residues in the CDR3. Germline CDR1 MNHEY, CDR2 SMNVEV (reference sequence). The CDR3 here is CASSLKQGSVYEQYF. CDR3 DNA sequence: TGTGCCAGCAGTTTAAAACAGGGGTCCGTCTACGAGCAGTACTTC.

V gene TRBV7-3 combines with J gene TRBJ2-7; no reliable D call. Germline V gene lookup returns CDR1 SGHTA and CDR2 FQGTGA. Trimming took 3 bases from V and 3 from J, leaving 9 bases between them. The CDR3 totals 13 residues. The chain's CDR3 is CASSLARDYEQYF. In DNA form, the CDR3 reads TGTGCCAGCAGCTTGGCAAGGGACTACGAGCAGTACTTC.

This clonotype was detected a few times. CDR3 sequence: CASKRGHTGELFF. CDR3 coding DNA: TGTGCCAGCAAACGGGGACACACCGGGGAGCTGTTTTTT. This chain joins TRBV3-1 and TRBJ2-2, with D perhaps given as TRBD1 or TRBD2 (5 bases each). The CDR3 consists of 13 residues. CDR1 and CDR2 (germline): LGHDT, YNNKEL (reference sequence). With 7 bases removed from V and 3 bases from J, the gap between germline ends came to 9 bases.

This clonotype appeared many times. The V and J genes are TRBV7-8 and TRBJ2-4; TRBD1 aligns across 8 bases. The CDR3 is 16 residues long. CDR1 and CDR2 (germline): SGHVS, FQNEAQ. The V segment lost 2 bases and the J segment 6 bases; nucleotides outside the gene matches: 9. The CDR3 DNA reads as TGTGCCAGCAGCTTACACCGGACAGGGTTTGCAAACATTCAGTACTTC. It specifies CASSLHRTGFANIQYF.

This clonotype was recorded many times. This sequence joins TRBV28 and TRBJ2-7; the D gene is possibly TRBD2 (5 bases). Trimming removed 6 bases at V and 3 bases at J, with 15 bases between. The CDR3 is 14 amino acids. In germline, CDR1 is MDHEN, CDR2 SYDVKM. CDR3 region: CASSPWERSYEQYF. CDR3 DNA: TGTGCCAGCAGCCCTTGGGAGAGGAGCTACGAGCAGTACTTC.

This chain uses TRBV4-1 with TRBJ1-6; D remains unclear. With 4 bases removed from V and 12 bases from J, the gap between germline ends came to 13 bases. The CDR3 length is 13 residues. Per the germline V gene, CDR1 is MGHRA and CDR2 is YSYEKL. Here the CDR3 reads CASSPPLGLPLHF. DNA for the CDR3: TGCGCCAGCAGCCCCCCCTTGGGGTTACCCCTCCACTTT.

V is TRBV6-2 or TRBV6-3 and J is TRBJ2-2; tentative D call: TRBD2 (6 bases). Germline values: CDR1 MNHEY, CDR2 SVGEGT. V was shortened by 7 bases and J by 10 bases, with 28 bases between the two germline ends. CDR3 length: 17 amino acids. CDR3 protein: CASTRGGGDSVRPELFF. CDR3 bases: TGTGCCAGCACCCGGGGAGGCGGTGATTCGGTTCGGCCGGAGCTGTTTTTT.

This clonotype was seen only a few times. The J gene is TRBJ2-5, the V gene TRBV28; TRBD2 matches at 13 bases. V lost 3 bases to trimming and J lost 5 bases; unmatched junction nucleotides: 12. This CDR3 is 18 amino acids long. Germline-derived CDR1 and CDR2 are MDHEN and SYDVKM. This CDR3 reads CASSFVRTSGSPGETQYF. The DNA for the CDR3 is TGTGCCAGCAGTTTTGTCCGGACTAGCGGGAGTCCGGGGGAGACCCAGTACTTC.

This clonotype showed up just a few times. The chain uses TRBV6-2 or TRBV6-3 and TRBJ2-3, with 10 bases aligning to TRBD2. J lost 3 bases, V lost 0 bases, and 24 bases had no gene match. The CDR3 extends over 23 amino acids. The germline CDR1 and CDR2 sequences are MNHEY and SVGEGT. CDR3 bases: TGTGCCAGCAGTTACTCGTTGTACCCCGGGACTAGCGCGACCCGGGTGGGTACAGATACGCAGTATTTT. Protein: CASSYSLYPGTSATRVGTDTQYF.

This clonotype was recorded a few times. The chain joins TRBV11-2 to TRBJ1-6; TRBD1 might be the D (5 bases). Germline-derived CDR1 and CDR2 are SGHAT and FQNNGV. This CDR3 has 15 amino acids. The V end lost 3 bases, the J end lost 7 bases, and 13 bases lay between the germline ends. CDR3 in amino acids: CASSLSGPMNSPLHF. The CDR3 DNA reads as TGTGCCAGCAGCTTGTCGGGACCGATGAATTCACCCCTCCACTTT.